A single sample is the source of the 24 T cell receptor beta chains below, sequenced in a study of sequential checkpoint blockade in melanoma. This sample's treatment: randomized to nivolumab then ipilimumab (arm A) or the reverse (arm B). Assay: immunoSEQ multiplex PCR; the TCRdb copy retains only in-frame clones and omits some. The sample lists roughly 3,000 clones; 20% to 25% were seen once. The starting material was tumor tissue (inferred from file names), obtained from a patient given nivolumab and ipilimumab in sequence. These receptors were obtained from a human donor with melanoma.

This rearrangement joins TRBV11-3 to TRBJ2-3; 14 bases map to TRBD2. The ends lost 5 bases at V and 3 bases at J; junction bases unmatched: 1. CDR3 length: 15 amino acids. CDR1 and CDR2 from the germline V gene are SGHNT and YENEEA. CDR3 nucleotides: TGTGCCAGCAGCGGGACTAGCGGGGGAACAGATACGCAGTATTTT. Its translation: CASSGTSGGTDTQYF.

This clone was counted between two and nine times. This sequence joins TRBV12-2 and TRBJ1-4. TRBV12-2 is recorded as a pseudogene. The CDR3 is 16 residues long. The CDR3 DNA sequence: TGTGCAAGTCGCTCGCCTTACGGGCCCCGGAATGAAAAACTGTTTTTT. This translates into CASRSPYGPRNEKLFF.

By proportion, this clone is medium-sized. The chain's CDR3 is CASSSFGSGNTIYF. The CDR3 DNA reads as TGTGCCAGCTCCTCCTTCGGCTCTGGAAACACCATATATTTT. The chain is built from TRBV6-8 and TRBJ1-3; D is undetermined. Germline CDR1 reads MNHGY; CDR2 reads SAAAGT. Trimming left V 8 bases short and J 0 bases short, with 11 bases between. The CDR3 spans 14 residues.

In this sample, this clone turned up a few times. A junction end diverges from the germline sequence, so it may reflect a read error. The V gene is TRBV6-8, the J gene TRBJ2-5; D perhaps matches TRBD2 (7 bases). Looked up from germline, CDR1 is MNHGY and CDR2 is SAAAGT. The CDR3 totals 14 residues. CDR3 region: CAISPIGGHVTQYF. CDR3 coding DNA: TGTGCCATCAGTCCGATCGGGGGGCACGTGACCCAGTACTTC.

The CDR3 DNA is TGTGCCAGCAGAGACGGGGCGGGGTTCGCTTCCTACAATGAGCAGTTCTTC. Translating it yields CASRDGAGFASYNEQFF. V gene TRBV6-8 combines with J gene TRBJ2-1, with a tentative D call TRBD2 (6 bases). There are 17 residues in the CDR3. Per germline, CDR1 MNHGY and CDR2 SAAAGT. Trimming removed 6 bases at V and 1 base at J, with 19 bases between.

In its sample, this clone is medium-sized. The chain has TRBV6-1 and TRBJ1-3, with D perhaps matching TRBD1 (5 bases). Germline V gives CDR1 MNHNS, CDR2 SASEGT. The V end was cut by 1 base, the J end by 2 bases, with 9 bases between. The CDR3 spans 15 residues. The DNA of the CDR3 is TGTGCCAGCAGTGAAGATCAGGGAACTGGAAACACCATATATTTT. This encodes CASSEDQGTGNTIYF.

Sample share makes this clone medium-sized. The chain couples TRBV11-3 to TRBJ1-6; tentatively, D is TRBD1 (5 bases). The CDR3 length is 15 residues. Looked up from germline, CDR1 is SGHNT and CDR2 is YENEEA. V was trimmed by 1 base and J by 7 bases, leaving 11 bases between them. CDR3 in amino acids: CASSLGRVGNSPLHF. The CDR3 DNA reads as TGTGCCAGCAGCTTAGGCAGGGTTGGGAATTCACCCCTCCACTTT.

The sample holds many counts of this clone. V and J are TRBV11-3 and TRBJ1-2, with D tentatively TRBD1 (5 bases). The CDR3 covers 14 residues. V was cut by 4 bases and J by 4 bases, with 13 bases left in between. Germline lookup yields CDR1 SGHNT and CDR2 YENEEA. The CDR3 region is CASSSSGGSYGYTF. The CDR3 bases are TGTGCCAGCAGCTCATCTGGGGGTTCCTATGGCTACACCTTC.

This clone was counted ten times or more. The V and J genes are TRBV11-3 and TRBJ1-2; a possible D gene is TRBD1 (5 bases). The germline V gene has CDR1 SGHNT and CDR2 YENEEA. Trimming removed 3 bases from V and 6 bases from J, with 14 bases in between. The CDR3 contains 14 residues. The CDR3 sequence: CASSLEVGHHGYTF. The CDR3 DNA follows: TGTGCCAGCAGCTTGGAGGTCGGACACCATGGCTACACCTTC.

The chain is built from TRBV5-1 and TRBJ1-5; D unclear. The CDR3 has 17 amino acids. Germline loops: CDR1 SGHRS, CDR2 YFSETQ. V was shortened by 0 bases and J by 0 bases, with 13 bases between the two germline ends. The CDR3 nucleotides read TGCGCCAGCAGCTTGGGAGATCGGTCGGATAGCAATCAGCCCCAGCATTTT. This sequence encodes CASSLGDRSDSNQPQHF.

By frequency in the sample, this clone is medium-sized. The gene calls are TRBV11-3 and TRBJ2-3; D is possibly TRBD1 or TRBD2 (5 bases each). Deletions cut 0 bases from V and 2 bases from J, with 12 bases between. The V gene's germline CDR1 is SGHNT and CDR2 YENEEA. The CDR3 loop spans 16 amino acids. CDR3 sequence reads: CASSLEAWGNTDTQYF. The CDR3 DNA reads TGTGCCAGCAGCTTAGAGGCTTGGGGGAACACAGATACGCAGTATTTT.

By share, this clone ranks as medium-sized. CDR3 bases: TGTGCCAGCAGCTTAGAAAGTGGGTCAGTCACAGATACGCAGTATTTT. Translating gives CASSLESGSVTDTQYF. The V gene is TRBV11-3, the J gene TRBJ2-3; D is unclear. The CDR3 spans 16 residues. Trimming took 0 bases from V and 2 from J, leaving 12 bases between them. Looked up from germline, CDR1 is SGHNT and CDR2 is YENEEA.

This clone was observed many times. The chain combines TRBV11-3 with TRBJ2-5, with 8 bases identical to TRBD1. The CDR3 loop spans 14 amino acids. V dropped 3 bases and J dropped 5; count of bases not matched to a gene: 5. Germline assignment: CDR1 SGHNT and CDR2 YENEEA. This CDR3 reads CASSLGQAGETQYF. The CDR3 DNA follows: TGTGCCAGCAGCTTGGGACAGGCAGGGGAGACCCAGTACTTC.

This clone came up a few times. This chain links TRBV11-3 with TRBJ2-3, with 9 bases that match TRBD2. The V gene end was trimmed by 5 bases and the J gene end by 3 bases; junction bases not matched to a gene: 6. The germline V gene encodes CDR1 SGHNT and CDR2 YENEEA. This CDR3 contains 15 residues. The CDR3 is CASSRAGGRTDTQYF. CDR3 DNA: TGTGCCAGCAGCCGCGCGGGGGGGAGAACAGATACGCAGTATTTT.

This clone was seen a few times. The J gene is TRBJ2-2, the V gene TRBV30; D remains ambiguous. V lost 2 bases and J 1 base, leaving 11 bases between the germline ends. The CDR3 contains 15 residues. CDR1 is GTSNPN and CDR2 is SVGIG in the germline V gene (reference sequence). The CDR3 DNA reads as TGTGCCTGGAGTCCCTACCATCTGAACACCGGGGAGCTGTTTTTT. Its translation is CAWSPYHLNTGELFF.

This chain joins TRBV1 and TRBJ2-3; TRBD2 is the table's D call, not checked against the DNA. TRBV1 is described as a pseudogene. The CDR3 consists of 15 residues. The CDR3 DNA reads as TGCGCCAGCAGCCAAGAGACGGGGGGTGTCGATACGCAGTATTTT. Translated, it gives CASSQETGGVDTQYF.

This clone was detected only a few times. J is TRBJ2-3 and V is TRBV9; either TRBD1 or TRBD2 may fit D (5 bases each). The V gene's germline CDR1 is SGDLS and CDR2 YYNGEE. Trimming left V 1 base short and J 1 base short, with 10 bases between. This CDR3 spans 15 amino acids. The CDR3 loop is CASSVSGGGTDTQYF. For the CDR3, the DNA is TGTGCCAGCAGCGTAAGTGGGGGAGGCACAGATACGCAGTATTTT.

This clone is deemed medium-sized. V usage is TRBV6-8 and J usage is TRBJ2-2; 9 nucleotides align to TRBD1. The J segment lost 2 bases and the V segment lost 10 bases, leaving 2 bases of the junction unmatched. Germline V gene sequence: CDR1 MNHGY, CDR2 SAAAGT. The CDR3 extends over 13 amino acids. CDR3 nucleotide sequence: TGTGCCACGGACAGGGGAAACACCGGGGAGCTGTTTTTT. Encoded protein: CATDRGNTGELFF.

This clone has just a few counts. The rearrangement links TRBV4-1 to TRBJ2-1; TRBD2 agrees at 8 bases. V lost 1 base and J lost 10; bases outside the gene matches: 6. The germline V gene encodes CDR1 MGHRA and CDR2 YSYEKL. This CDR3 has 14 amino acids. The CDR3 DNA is TGCGCCAGCAGCCAAGTAGCGGGGTCAGGCGAGCAGTTCTTC. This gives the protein CASSQVAGSGEQFF.

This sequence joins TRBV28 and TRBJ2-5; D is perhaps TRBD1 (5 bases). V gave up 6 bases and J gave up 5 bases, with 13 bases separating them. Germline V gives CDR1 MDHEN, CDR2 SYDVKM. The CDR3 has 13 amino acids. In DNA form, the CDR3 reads TGTGCCAGCAGAGGGGATGGTGGGGAGACCCAGTACTTC. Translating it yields CASRGDGGETQYF.

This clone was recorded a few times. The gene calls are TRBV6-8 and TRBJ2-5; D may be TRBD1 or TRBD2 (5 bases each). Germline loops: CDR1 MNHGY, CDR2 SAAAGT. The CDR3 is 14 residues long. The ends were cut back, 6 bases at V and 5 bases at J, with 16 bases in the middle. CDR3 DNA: TGTGCCAGCAGAGTGAATAGGGGCGGGGAGACCCAGTACTTC. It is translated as CASRVNRGGETQYF.

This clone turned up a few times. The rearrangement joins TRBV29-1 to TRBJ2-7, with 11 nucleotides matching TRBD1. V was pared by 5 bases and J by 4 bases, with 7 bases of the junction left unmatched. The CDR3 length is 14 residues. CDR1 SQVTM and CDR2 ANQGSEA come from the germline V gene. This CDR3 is CSVNLGTGGYEQYF. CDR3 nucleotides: TGCAGCGTTAATCTGGGGACAGGGGGATACGAGCAGTACTTC.

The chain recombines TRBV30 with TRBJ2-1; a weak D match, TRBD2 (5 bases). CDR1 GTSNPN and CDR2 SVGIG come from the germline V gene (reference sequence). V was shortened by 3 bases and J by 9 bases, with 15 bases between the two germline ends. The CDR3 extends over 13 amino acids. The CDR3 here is CAWSRLRDGEQFF. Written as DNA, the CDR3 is TGTGCCTGGAGCCGATTGAGGGATGGTGAGCAGTTCTTC.

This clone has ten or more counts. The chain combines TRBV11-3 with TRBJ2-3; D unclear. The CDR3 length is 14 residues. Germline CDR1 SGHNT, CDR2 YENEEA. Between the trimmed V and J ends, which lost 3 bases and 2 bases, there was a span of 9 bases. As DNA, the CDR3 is TGTGCCAGCAGCTTGGAAAGGGCCACAGATACGCAGTATTTT. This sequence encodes CASSLERATDTQYF. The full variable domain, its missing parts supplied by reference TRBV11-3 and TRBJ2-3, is EAGVVQSPRYKIIEKKQPVAFWCNPISGHNTLYWYLQNLGQGPELLIRYENEEAVDDSQLPKDRFSAERLKGVDSTLKIQPAELGDSAVYLCASSLERATDTQYFGPGTRLTVL.